This T cell receptor (beta chain) was recorded in a study of PD-L1 blockade in urothelial cancer. Sequencing was performed with immunoSEQ multiplex PCR; in TCRdb, only in-frame clones are kept and a portion is missing. The sample lists about 48,000 clones; about 86% were seen once. Stated time point: peripheral blood 6 weeks after treatment start. Germline values: CDR1 MDHEN, CDR2 SYDVKM. The CDR3 is 14 residues long. Germline trimming cut 5 bases from V and 11 bases from J; bases unmatched to any gene: 7. This chain uses TRBV28 with TRBJ1-4; 11 bases are a match to TRBD1. The TCR originated in a man aged 55 to 70 with urothelial cancer. Source: PBMCs, taken around atezolizumab (anti-PD-L1) treatment. The CDR3 bases are TGTGCCAGCAGTATGGACAGGGGGCCCGGGAAACTGTTTTTT. Translating gives CASSMDRGPGKLFF. Complete variable domain (other parts from reference TRBV28 and TRBJ1-4): DVKVTQSSRYLVKRTGEKVFLECVQDMDHENMFWYRQDPGLGLRLIYFSYDVKMKEKGDIPEGYSVSREKKERFSLILESASTNQTSMYLCASSMDRGPGKLFFGSGTQLSVL.